These T cell receptor beta chains were read from a single sample in a study of neurological immune-mediated disorders. Each CDR3 protein gets one entry after TCRdb re-called the 5' RACE reads with MiXCR. The repertoire includes about 46,000 distinct CDR3 sequences, 10% of them detected once, and roughly 5% sits in the top ten. The sequencing input was PBMCs. The receptors originated from a man between 70 and 80 years old with HTLV-1-associated myelopathy (HAM/TSP). CDR3s include the opening cysteine and the closing phenylalanine or tryptophan. D genes are given only for firm matches. Rows may omit the clone size; those that give it use once, few, many or a size class.

abundance: many
d_gene: TRBD1
j_gene: TRBJ2-7
v_gene: TRBV12-3/TRBV12-4
len: 13
CDR3aa: CASGQANPSEQYF
CDR3nt: TGTGCCAGCGGACAGGCCAATCCGTCCGAGCAGTACTTC

abundance: many
d_gene: -
j_gene: TRBJ2-2
v_gene: TRBV5-1
len: 16
CDR3aa: CASSLSTGANTGELFF
CDR3nt: TGCGCCAGCAGCTTGTCTACGGGAGCGAACACCGGGGAGCTGTTTTTT

abundance: many
d_gene: TRBD2
j_gene: TRBJ2-7
v_gene: TRBV10-2
len: 14
CDR3aa: CASRDSGRGYEQYF
CDR3nt: TGCGCCAGCAGAGATAGCGGGAGAGGCTACGAGCAGTACTTC

abundance: many
d_gene: -
j_gene: TRBJ1-3
v_gene: TRBV7-2
len: 13
CDR3aa: CASSIRAENTIYF
CDR3nt: TGTGCCAGCAGCATCCGGGCCGAGAACACCATATATTTT

abundance: many
d_gene: -
j_gene: TRBJ2-2
v_gene: TRBV6-2/TRBV6-3
len: 14
CDR3aa: CASSYYGTTGELFF
CDR3nt: TGTGCCAGCAGTTACTACGGAACCACCGGGGAGCTGTTTTTT

abundance: many
d_gene: TRBD1
j_gene: TRBJ2-5
v_gene: TRBV20-1
len: 14
CDR3aa: CSARWDRGLETQYF
CDR3nt: TGCAGTGCTAGATGGGACAGGGGGCTGGAGACCCAGTACTTC

abundance: many
d_gene: -
j_gene: TRBJ2-7
v_gene: TRBV28
len: 13
CDR3aa: CASNWGPWDEQYF
CDR3nt: TGTGCCAGCAACTGGGGGCCATGGGACGAGCAGTACTTC

abundance: many
d_gene: TRBD2
j_gene: TRBJ2-5
v_gene: TRBV5-1
len: 14
CDR3aa: CASSKLAVEETQYF
CDR3nt: TGCGCCAGCAGCAAACTAGCGGTTGAAGAGACCCAGTACTTC

abundance: many
d_gene: -
j_gene: TRBJ2-7
v_gene: TRBV5-1
len: 15
CDR3aa: CASSFLDTKGYEQYF
CDR3nt: TGCGCCAGCAGCTTCCTGGACACTAAAGGGTACGAGCAGTACTTC

abundance: many
d_gene: -
j_gene: TRBJ1-1
v_gene: TRBV7-2
len: 12
CDR3aa: CASSLGTGEAFF
CDR3nt: TGTGCCAGCAGCTTAGGAACAGGGGAAGCTTTCTTT

abundance: many
d_gene: TRBD2
j_gene: TRBJ2-1
v_gene: TRBV15
len: 15
CDR3aa: CAVQPGGGSYNEQFF
CDR3nt: TGTGCCGTTCAACCGGGAGGCGGGAGCTACAATGAGCAGTTCTTC

abundance: medium-sized
d_gene: TRBD2
j_gene: TRBJ2-2
v_gene: TRBV3-1
len: 16
CDR3aa: CASSQGGRQNTGELFF
CDR3nt: TGTGCCAGCAGCCAAGGCGGGAGGCAGAACACCGGGGAGCTGTTTTTT

abundance: many
d_gene: -
j_gene: TRBJ1-2
v_gene: TRBV28
len: 14
CDR3aa: CASRPNAGRYGYTF
CDR3nt: TGTGCCAGCAGGCCTAACGCCGGCCGATATGGCTACACCTTC

abundance: many
d_gene: TRBD2
j_gene: TRBJ2-7
v_gene: TRBV29-1
len: 16
CDR3aa: CSVEGLAGKPSYEQYF
CDR3nt: TGCAGCGTTGAGGGACTAGCGGGAAAGCCGTCCTACGAGCAGTACTTC

abundance: many
d_gene: TRBD1
j_gene: TRBJ2-2
v_gene: TRBV5-6
len: 16
CDR3aa: CASSLLGQGAAGELFF
CDR3nt: TGTGCCAGCAGCTTGTTGGGACAGGGGGCCGCCGGGGAGCTGTTTTTT

abundance: many
d_gene: -
j_gene: TRBJ2-5
v_gene: TRBV5-5
len: 14
CDR3aa: CASSLMGREETQYF
CDR3nt: TGTGCCAGCAGCTTGATGGGCAGAGAAGAGACCCAGTACTTC

abundance: many
d_gene: -
j_gene: TRBJ2-3
v_gene: TRBV15
len: 13
CDR3aa: CATSRGEVDTQYF
CDR3nt: TGTGCCACCAGCAGGGGGGAGGTGGATACGCAGTATTTT

abundance: many
d_gene: -
j_gene: TRBJ1-6
v_gene: TRBV12-3/TRBV12-4
len: 19
CDR3aa: CASSLEPRFGRSYNSPLHF
CDR3nt: TGTGCCAGCAGTTTAGAACCTAGGTTTGGGCGCTCCTATAATTCACCCCTCCACTTT

abundance: many
d_gene: TRBD1
j_gene: TRBJ1-2
v_gene: TRBV6-1
len: 14
CDR3aa: CASIRDRGRIGYTF
CDR3nt: TGTGCCAGCATCCGGGACAGGGGGCGAATTGGCTACACCTTC

abundance: many
d_gene: TRBD2
j_gene: TRBJ2-5
v_gene: TRBV20-1
len: 12
CDR3aa: CSARTSSETQYF
CDR3nt: TGCAGTGCACGGACTAGCTCGGAGACCCAGTACTTC

abundance: -
d_gene: TRBD2
j_gene: TRBJ2-3
v_gene: TRBV7-3
len: 14
CDR3aa: CASSSGTSRDTQYF
CDR3nt: TGTGCCAGCAGCTCCGGGACTAGCAGGGATACGCAGTATTTT

abundance: few
d_gene: -
j_gene: TRBJ1-5
v_gene: TRBV2
len: 15
CDR3aa: CASSPVAGTSRPQHF
CDR3nt: TGTGCCAGCAGCCCAGTGGCGGGGACCTCAAGACCCCAGCATTTT